The subject of this entry is one T cell receptor (beta chain). Only in-frame clones appear in the TCRdb table, and some are missing; sequencing was by immunoSEQ multiplex PCR. Of 25,000 to 30,000 clones detected, approximately 86% appear once; the ten largest clones hold 15% to 25%. The data stem from a study of OX40 agonist ivuxolimab in advanced cancers. Germline V gene data show CDR1 as MDHEN and CDR2 as SYDVKM. Between the trimmed V and J ends, which lost 3 bases and 6 bases, there was a span of 20 bases. The CDR3 extends over 16 amino acids. The chain links TRBV28 to TRBJ2-5, with D maybe TRBD1 (6 bases). The sequence came from an adult with an advanced solid tumor such as melanoma, head and neck, liver or kidney cancer. The sample was CD4+ or CD8+ T cells sorted from blood, taken in a trial of the OX40 agonist ivuxolimab. The CDR3 is CASSFPGETGRQTQYF. Here the CDR3 DNA reads TGTGCCAGCAGTTTCCCAGGGGAGACAGGCCGACAGACCCAGTACTTC.